This T cell receptor (beta chain) was sequenced in a study of blood T cell repertoires in COVID-19. Across the study: From the United States, Italy and Spain came samples of acute and convalescent COVID-19.

Source study methods: Reference gene primer amplification in the assay estimated nucleated cell counts. Generated by immunoSEQ multiplex PCR, the TCRdb table keeps only in-frame clones and is missing some. Clone size and V and J calls were adopted from that table, with D and trimming inferred from the DNA. The sample has 250,000 to 300,000 clones, around 86% seen once. Per the germline V gene, CDR1 is SGHRS and CDR2 is YFSETQ. Trimming took 4 bases from V and 2 from J, leaving 11 bases between them. This CDR3 contains 14 residues. Sequencing was done on a sample of peripheral blood. The V call is TRBV5-1, the J call TRBJ2-3, with a tentative D call TRBD2 (5 bases). This clonotype originated in a man between 18 and 29 years old with active or convalescent COVID-19. CDR3: CASSPGVPTDTQYF. CDR3 nucleotides: TGCGCCAGCAGCCCCGGGGTCCCCACAGATACGCAGTATTTT.